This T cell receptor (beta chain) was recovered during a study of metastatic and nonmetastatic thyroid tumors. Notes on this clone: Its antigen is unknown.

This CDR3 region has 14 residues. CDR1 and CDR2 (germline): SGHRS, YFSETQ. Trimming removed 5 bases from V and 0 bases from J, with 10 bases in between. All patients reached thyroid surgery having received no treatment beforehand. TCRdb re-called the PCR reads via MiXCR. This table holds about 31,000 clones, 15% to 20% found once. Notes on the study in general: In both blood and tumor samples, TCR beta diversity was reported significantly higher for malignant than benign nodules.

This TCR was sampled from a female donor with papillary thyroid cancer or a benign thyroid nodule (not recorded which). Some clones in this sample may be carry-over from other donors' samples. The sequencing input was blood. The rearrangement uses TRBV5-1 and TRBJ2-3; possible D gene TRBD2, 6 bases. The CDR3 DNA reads TGCGCCAGCAGAGGCGGGACTAGCACAGATACGCAGTATTTT. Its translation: CASRGGTSTDTQYF.